This TCR beta chain stems from a study of neoadjuvant anti-PD-1 for oral cavity cancer. The wider study: Patients without progression received a fourth nivolumab dose around day 43, then surgical resection on days 50-56.

Patients had HPV-negative, locally advanced oral cavity squamous cell carcinoma. Data came from immunoSEQ multiplex PCR; TCRdb stores just in-frame clones and leaves some out. Among 50,000 to 65,000 clones listed, more than 60% were seen once. The CDR3 totals 16 residues. Losses at the gene ends were 2 bases for V and 4 bases for J; bases not matched to a gene: 6. The germline V gene encodes CDR1 LNHDA and CDR2 SQIVND (reference sequence). This sequence joins TRBV19 and TRBJ2-5; 11 bases fit TRBD1. The clonotype comes from a person between 40 and 85 years old with oral cavity squamous cell carcinoma. This specimen consisted of PBMCs, obtained before nivolumab (anti-PD-1) treatment. The CDR3 DNA reads as TGTGCCAGTAGTATAAGAATGGGACAGGGGGGAGAGACCCAGTACTTC. Its translation: CASSIRMGQGGETQYF.